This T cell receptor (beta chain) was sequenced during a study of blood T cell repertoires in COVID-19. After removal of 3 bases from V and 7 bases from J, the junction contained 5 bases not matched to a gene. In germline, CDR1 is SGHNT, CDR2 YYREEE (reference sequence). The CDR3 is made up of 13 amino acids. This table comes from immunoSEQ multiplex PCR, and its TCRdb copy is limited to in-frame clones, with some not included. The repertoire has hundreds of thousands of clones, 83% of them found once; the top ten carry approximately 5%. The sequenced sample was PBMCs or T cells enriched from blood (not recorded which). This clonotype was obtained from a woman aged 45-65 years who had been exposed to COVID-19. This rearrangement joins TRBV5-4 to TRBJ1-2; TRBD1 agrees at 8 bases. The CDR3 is CASSWLDRAGYTF. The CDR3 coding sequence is TGTGCCAGCAGCTGGTTGGACAGGGCTGGCTACACCTTC.